The 31 T cell receptor beta chains reported below all come from one sample, sequenced in a study of shared clonotypes between healthy human individuals. Only CD45RO-negative cells positively selected for CCR7 counted as naive CD8 cells, so terminally differentiated effector memory CD45RA+ cells were excluded. The table came from immunoSEQ multiplex PCR; TCRdb's copy has only in-frame clones and leaves some out. This repertoire shows some 2,000,000 clones, less than 95% found once; its top ten account for more than 0.95%. Sequences were obtained from naive CD8+ T cells sorted from blood. These receptors all stem from a man aged 18 to 35 in good health.

The chain combines TRBV6-1 with TRBJ1-3; D is possibly TRBD1 (5 bases). V was shortened by 6 bases and J by 8 bases, with 20 bases between the two germline ends. Germline assignment: CDR1 MNHNS and CDR2 SASEGT. The CDR3 spans 15 residues. The CDR3 reads CASRYRQGLKDTIYF. CDR3 DNA: TGTGCCAGCAGATACCGGCAGGGCCTAAAGGACACCATATATTTT.

This sequence joins TRBV4-3 and TRBJ2-7; D gene ambiguous. This CDR3 comprises 14 residues. The V and J ends lost 0 bases and 3 bases respectively, with 9 bases between them. Germline V CDR1 and CDR2: LGHNA, YSLEER. CDR3: CASSQEIGYYEQYF. In nucleotides, the CDR3 is TGCGCCAGCAGCCAAGAGATCGGGTACTACGAGCAGTACTTC.

This chain joins TRBV7-8 and TRBJ1-1, with 9 bases matching TRBD1. V trimming: 3 bases; J trimming: 5 bases; junction bases outside the gene matches: 7. This CDR3 comprises 15 residues. From germline, CDR1 is SGHVS and CDR2 FQNEAQ. The CDR3 spells CASSFLQGAYTEAFF. The CDR3, as DNA: TGTGCCAGCAGCTTCTTACAGGGGGCGTATACTGAAGCTTTCTTT.

The J gene is TRBJ2-7, the V gene TRBV7-9; D unclear. The CDR3 runs to 13 residues. Germline CDR1 reads SEHNR; CDR2 reads FQNEAQ (reference sequence). With 5 bases removed from V and 4 bases from J, the gap between germline ends came to 12 bases. CDR3 nucleotides: TGTGCCAGCAGCCAAGACGCCGCTTACGAGCAGTACTTC. Its protein product is CASSQDAAYEQYF.

The chain has TRBV4-3 and TRBJ2-7, with D possibly being TRBD2 (5 bases). The CDR3 has 13 residues. V gave up 2 bases and J gave up 6 bases, with 11 bases separating them. CDR1 and CDR2 (germline): LGHNA, YSLEER. Here the CDR3 DNA reads TGCGCCAGCAGCCAATCTACTAGAGGCGAGCAGTACTTC. Its protein is CASSQSTRGEQYF.

This rearrangement joins TRBV10-2 to TRBJ1-5; a possible D gene is TRBD1 (6 bases). Trimming took off 6 bases at V and 0 bases at J, with 12 bases between the two ends. The CDR3 runs 15 residues. CDR1 and CDR2 (germline): WSHSY, SAAADI. The CDR3: CASRTGTSSNQPQHF. In DNA, the CDR3 is TGCGCCAGCAGGACCGGGACATCTAGCAATCAGCCCCAGCATTTT.

The chain has TRBV2 and TRBJ2-3, with 9 bases lining up with TRBD2. The length of the CDR3 is 15 residues. The trim removed 7 bases at V and 4 bases at J, leaving 9 bases unmatched. The germline V gene encodes CDR1 SNHLY and CDR2 FYNNEI. The CDR3 here is CASTRGTSLSDTQYF. The CDR3 region has the DNA TGTGCCAGCACCCGCGGGACTAGCCTTTCAGATACGCAGTATTTT.

About this clone: This same CDR3 is encoded by further DNA sequences in the sample. The gene calls are TRBV27 and TRBJ1-2; 9 positions agree with TRBD1. This CDR3 is built from 14 residues. Germline CDR1 and CDR2: MNHEY and SMNVEV (reference sequence). Unmatched junction bases numbered 4, after V lost 4 bases and J lost 4 bases. Here the CDR3 DNA reads TGTGCCAGCAGTTCGACAGGGGGTGGCTATGGCTACACCTTC. Its protein product is CASSSTGGGYGYTF.

The rearrangement uses TRBV5-6 and TRBJ2-3; 12 nucleotides align to TRBD2. V gave up 4 bases and J gave up 0 bases; unmatched junction bases: 9. From germline, CDR1 is SGHDT and CDR2 YYEEEE. This CDR3 has 18 amino acids. The CDR3 bases are TGTGCCAGCAGCCCGGACGTAGGGACTAGCGGGAGCACAGATACGCAGTATTTT. Translating it yields CASSPDVGTSGSTDTQYF.

The rearrangement joins TRBV13 to TRBJ2-5; 7 bases agree with TRBD1. The CDR3 length is 15 residues. The ends lost 2 bases at V and 4 bases at J; junction bases unmatched: 7. The germline gives CDR1 PRHDT, CDR2 FYEKMQ (reference sequence). The CDR3 sequence: CASSLSTGAGETQYF. DNA of the CDR3: TGTGCCAGCAGCTTAAGTACAGGGGCAGGAGAGACCCAGTACTTC.

The chain links TRBV4-1 to TRBJ2-7; 7 bases match TRBD2. Germline CDR1 and CDR2: MGHRA and YSYEKL. Unmatched junction bases numbered 9, after V lost 0 bases and J lost 7 bases. This CDR3 is 15 amino acids long. The CDR3 bases are TGCGCCAGCAGCCAAGACGGCAGCGGGATGGGGGAGCAGTACTTC. This encodes CASSQDGSGMGEQYF.

The V and J genes are TRBV7-6 and TRBJ2-7; no reliable D call. Deletions cut 5 bases from V and 2 bases from J, with 13 bases between. CDR1 SGHVS and CDR2 FNYEAQ come from the germline V gene. The CDR3 has 14 residues. The DNA of the CDR3 is TGTGCCAGCAGCCCAGACAACATCGCCTACGAGCAGTACTTC. Translating gives CASSPDNIAYEQYF.

The rearrangement links TRBV27 to TRBJ2-5, with 7 bases lining up with TRBD1. Germline trimming cut 4 bases from V and 4 bases from J; bases unmatched to any gene: 9. Germline loops: CDR1 MNHEY, CDR2 SMNVEV (reference sequence). CDR3 size: 15 residues. The CDR3 DNA sequence: TGTGCCAGCAGTTCTCTTGGACAGGCTGTAGAGACCCAGTACTTC. It encodes CASSSLGQAVETQYF.

CDR3 in amino acids: CASSEGLAYEYNEQFF. The CDR3 nucleotides read TGTGCCAGCAGTGAAGGGTTGGCTTACGAGTACAATGAGCAGTTCTTC. This chain uses TRBV2 with TRBJ2-1; D is unresolved. Deletions cut 1 base from V and 4 bases from J, with 14 bases between. CDR3 length: 16 residues. Per the germline V gene, CDR1 is SNHLY and CDR2 is FYNNEI.

The chain links TRBV7-2 to TRBJ2-7; the D gene is possibly TRBD2 (6 bases). V was shortened by 8 bases and J by 0 bases, with 14 bases between the two germline ends. This CDR3 has 14 amino acids. Per the germline V gene, CDR1 is SGHTA and CDR2 is FQGNSA. The CDR3 spells CASREQGLSYEQYF. CDR3 sequence (DNA): TGTGCCAGCCGGGAGCAGGGCCTCTCCTACGAGCAGTACTTC.

The chain carries TRBV13 and TRBJ2-5; D possibly corresponds to TRBD1 (5 bases). V lost 6 bases and J 3 bases, leaving 11 bases between the germline ends. Germline-derived CDR1 and CDR2 are PRHDT and FYEKMQ (reference sequence). CDR3 length: 13 amino acids. Written as DNA, the CDR3 is TGTGCCAGCAGAACAGGACGGGAAGAGACCCAGTACTTC. It translates to CASRTGREETQYF.

This clone appeared a single time. The rearrangement uses TRBV4-3 and TRBJ1-6; D not certain. Germline V gene sequence: CDR1 LGHNA, CDR2 YSLEER. Trimming removed 0 bases at V and 10 bases at J, with 19 bases between. The CDR3 is 17 residues long. Here the CDR3 reads CASSQDYGQIIYSPLHF. Here the CDR3 DNA reads TGCGCCAGCAGCCAAGATTACGGTCAGATAATATACTCACCCCTCCACTTT.

This clone was found once. The rearrangement links TRBV4-1 to TRBJ2-7; D may be TRBD1 or TRBD2 (5 bases each). CDR3 length: 16 amino acids. Trimming left V 1 base short and J 2 bases short, with 15 bases between. CDR1 is MGHRA, CDR2 YSYEKL, per germline. CDR3 sequence: CASSQGPETGPYEQYF. The CDR3 bases are TGCGCCAGCAGCCAAGGGCCAGAGACGGGGCCCTACGAGCAGTACTTC.

This sequence joins TRBV27 and TRBJ1-5; D uncertain. Germline-derived CDR1 and CDR2 are MNHEY and SMNVEV (reference sequence). Between the trimmed V and J ends, which lost 2 bases and 0 bases, there was a span of 5 bases. The CDR3 runs 14 residues. This chain's CDR3 is CASSLKYSNQPQHF. The CDR3 coding sequence is TGTGCCAGCAGTTTAAAATATAGCAATCAGCCCCAGCATTTT.

V usage is TRBV4-3 and J usage is TRBJ2-7, with D hard to call. Germline-derived CDR1 and CDR2 are LGHNA and YSLEER. The CDR3 has 13 residues. Trimming removed 4 bases from V and 3 bases from J, with 10 bases in between. The CDR3 reads CASSLVLGYEQYF. CDR3 DNA sequence: TGCGCCAGCAGCCTGGTCCTAGGCTACGAGCAGTACTTC.

Comments on this clone: The same CDR3 can be traced to other DNA sequences in this sample. The V gene is TRBV27, the J gene TRBJ2-2; either TRBD1 or TRBD2 may fit D (5 bases each). Per the germline V gene, CDR1 is MNHEY and CDR2 is SMNVEV (reference sequence). V gave up 6 bases and J gave up 3 bases, with 5 bases separating them. The CDR3 extends over 12 amino acids. The CDR3 is CASRGDTGELFF. CDR3 sequence (DNA): TGTGCCAGCAGGGGGGACACCGGGGAGCTGTTTTTT.

The chain employs TRBV28 and TRBJ1-6; D remains unclear. Germline CDR1 reads MDHEN; CDR2 reads SYDVKM. V was cut by 2 bases and J by 5 bases, with 19 bases left in between. CDR3 size: 18 residues. The CDR3 DNA is TGTGCCAGCAGTTTACCCGGTTTATCTAGGGCCGATAATTCACCCCTCCACTTT. This translates into CASSLPGLSRADNSPLHF.

The rearrangement links TRBV29-1 to TRBJ1-1; 8 bases agree with TRBD1. V was clipped by 4 bases and J by 6 bases; unmatched bases: 1. The germline V gene has CDR1 SQVTM and CDR2 ANQGSEA. The CDR3 runs to 11 residues. Here the CDR3 reads CSVGQGPEAFF. The CDR3 coding sequence is TGCAGCGTTGGACAGGGGCCTGAAGCTTTCTTT.

V gene TRBV9 combines with J gene TRBJ2-7; a weak D match, TRBD2 (7 bases). This CDR3 is 14 amino acids long. Between the trimmed V and J ends, which lost 7 bases and 3 bases, there was a span of 17 bases. CDR1 is SGDLS, CDR2 YYNGEE, per germline. CDR3 sequence reads: CASGRGAAFYEQYF. The CDR3 nucleotides read TGTGCCAGCGGGAGGGGGGCTGCTTTCTACGAGCAGTACTTC. The full variable domain, with the rest looked up from reference TRBV9 and TRBJ2-7, is DSGVTQTPKHLITATGQRVTLRCSPRSGDLSVYWYQQSLDQGLQFLIQYYNGEERAKGNILERFSAQQFPDLHSELNLSSLELGDSALYFCASGRGAAFYEQYFGPGTRLTVT.

Worth noting for this clone: This sample also contains other DNA sequences that code for the same CDR3. The V call is TRBV6-1, the J call TRBJ2-7; 7 bases align to TRBD1. The germline gives CDR1 MNHNS, CDR2 SASEGT. The length of the CDR3 is 14 residues. After removal of 7 bases from V and 0 bases from J, the junction contained 6 bases not matched to a gene. The CDR3 protein is CASTARGSSYEQYF. The CDR3 nucleotides are TGTGCCAGCACAGCCAGGGGGAGCTCCTACGAGCAGTACTTC.

The V gene is TRBV13, the J gene TRBJ1-1; D perhaps matches TRBD1 (5 bases). Germline V CDR1 and CDR2: PRHDT, FYEKMQ (reference sequence). Trimming removed 5 bases from V and 0 bases from J, with 10 bases in between. The CDR3 runs to 14 residues. The CDR3 sequence is CASSPGDMNTEAFF. In DNA, the CDR3 is TGTGCCAGCAGCCCGGGGGATATGAACACTGAAGCTTTCTTT.

In the case of this clone: This sample includes further DNA sequences coding for the same CDR3. The V gene is TRBV5-1, the J gene TRBJ2-7; TRBD1 matches at 8 bases. The V segment lost 5 bases and the J segment 4 bases; nucleotides outside the gene matches: 5. CDR3 length: 13 amino acids. CDR1 and CDR2 from the germline V gene are SGHRS and YFSETQ. Here the CDR3 DNA reads TGCGCCAGCAGAGGGACAGGAGAATACGAGCAGTACTTC. It codes for CASRGTGEYEQYF.

This chain links TRBV30 with TRBJ2-2, with TRBD1 matching 9 bases. The V and J ends lost 3 bases and 6 bases, in that order; junction bases with no gene match: 5. The CDR3 extends over 14 amino acids. Germline V lookup: CDR1 GTSNPN, CDR2 SVGIG (reference sequence). The CDR3 spells CAWSYTGGPGELFF. CDR3 sequence (DNA): TGTGCCTGGAGCTACACAGGGGGCCCCGGGGAGCTGTTTTTT.

The V call is TRBV5-6, the J call TRBJ1-6, with D maybe TRBD1 (5 bases). This CDR3 comprises 14 residues. In germline, CDR1 is SGHDT, CDR2 YYEEEE. Between the trimmed V and J ends, which lost 0 bases and 8 bases, there was a span of 9 bases. In DNA, the CDR3 is TGTGCCAGCAGCTTGGTTCAGGGAGATTCACCCCTCCACTTT. This sequence encodes CASSLVQGDSPLHF.

The chain links TRBV18 to TRBJ1-1; 9 nucleotides align to TRBD1. CDR3 length: 16 residues. CDR1 is KGHSH and CDR2 is LQKENI in the germline V gene. The ends lost 3 bases at V and 3 bases at J; junction bases unmatched: 8. For the CDR3, the DNA is TGTGCCAGCTCACCTAAGGACAGGGGATTTTACACTGAAGCTTTCTTT. Residues: CASSPKDRGFYTEAFF.

The V gene is TRBV4-1, the J gene TRBJ1-5; D not certain. The V and J ends lost 2 bases and 4 bases respectively, with 15 bases between them. Germline CDR1 reads MGHRA; CDR2 reads YSYEKL. This CDR3 region has 16 residues. CDR3: CASSQYTDPGNQPQHF. CDR3 bases: TGCGCCAGCAGCCAATACACTGACCCCGGTAATCAGCCCCAGCATTTT.